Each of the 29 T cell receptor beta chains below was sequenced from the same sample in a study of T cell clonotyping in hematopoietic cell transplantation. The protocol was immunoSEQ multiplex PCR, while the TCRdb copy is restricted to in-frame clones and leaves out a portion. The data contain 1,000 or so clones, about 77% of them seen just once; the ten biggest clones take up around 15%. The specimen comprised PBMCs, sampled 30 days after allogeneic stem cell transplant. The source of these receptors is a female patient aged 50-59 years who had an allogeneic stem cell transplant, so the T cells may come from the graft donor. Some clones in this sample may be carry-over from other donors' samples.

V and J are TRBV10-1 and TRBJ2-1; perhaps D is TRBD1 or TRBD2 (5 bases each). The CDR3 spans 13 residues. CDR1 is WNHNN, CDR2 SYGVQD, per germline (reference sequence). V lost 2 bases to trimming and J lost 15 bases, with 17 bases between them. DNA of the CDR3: TGCGCCAGCAGTGAGGGGACGTTTGAAAGACTGTTCTTC. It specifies CASSEGTFERLFF.

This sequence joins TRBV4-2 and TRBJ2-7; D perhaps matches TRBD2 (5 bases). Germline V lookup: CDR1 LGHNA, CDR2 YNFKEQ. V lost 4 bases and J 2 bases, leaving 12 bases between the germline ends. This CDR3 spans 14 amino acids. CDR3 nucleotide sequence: TGTGCCAGCAGCCCAAAACAGCGGACCTACGAGCAGTACTTC. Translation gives CASSPKQRTYEQYF.

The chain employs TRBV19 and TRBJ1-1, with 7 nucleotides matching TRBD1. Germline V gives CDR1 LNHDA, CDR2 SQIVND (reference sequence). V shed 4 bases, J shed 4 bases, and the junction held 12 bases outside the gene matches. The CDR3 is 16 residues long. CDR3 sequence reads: CASSTNRGRGFTEAFF. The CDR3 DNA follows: TGTGCCAGTAGTACCAACAGGGGACGCGGTTTCACTGAAGCTTTCTTT.

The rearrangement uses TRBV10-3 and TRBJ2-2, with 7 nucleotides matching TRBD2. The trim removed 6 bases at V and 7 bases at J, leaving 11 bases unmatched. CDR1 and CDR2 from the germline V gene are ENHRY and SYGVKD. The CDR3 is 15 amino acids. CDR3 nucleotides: TGTGCCATCAGAGCGGGGATCAGATCTAGCGGGGAGCTGTTTTTT. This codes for CAIRAGIRSSGELFF.

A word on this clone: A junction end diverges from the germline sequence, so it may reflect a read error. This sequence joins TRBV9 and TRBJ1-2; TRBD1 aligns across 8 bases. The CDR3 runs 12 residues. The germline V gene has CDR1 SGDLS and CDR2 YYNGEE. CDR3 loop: CASSTSRTGPAF. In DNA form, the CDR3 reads TGTGCCAGCAGCACCTCACGGACAGGGCCTGCCTTC. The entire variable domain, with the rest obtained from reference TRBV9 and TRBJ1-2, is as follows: DSGVTQTPKHLITATGQRVTLRCSPRSGDLSVYWYQQSLDQGLQFLIQYYNGEERAKGNILERFSAQQFPDLHSELNLSSLELGDSALYFCASSTSRTGPAFGSGTRLTVV.

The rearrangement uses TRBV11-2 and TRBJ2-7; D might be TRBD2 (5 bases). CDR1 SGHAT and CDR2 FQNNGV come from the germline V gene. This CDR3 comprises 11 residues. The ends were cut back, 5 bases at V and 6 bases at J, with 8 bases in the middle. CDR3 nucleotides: TGTGCCAGCAGCGGGGAGATCGAGCAGTACTTC. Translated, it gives CASSGEIEQYF.

Here the CDR3 reads CASLAWPETQYF. CDR3 in DNA: TGTGCCTCCCTGGCCTGGCCGGAGACCCAGTACTTC. The genes are TRBV30 and TRBJ2-5; D uncertain. V was cut by 7 bases and J by 5 bases, with 14 bases left in between. The CDR3 is 12 residues long. CDR1 and CDR2 (germline): GTSNPN, SVGIG (reference sequence).

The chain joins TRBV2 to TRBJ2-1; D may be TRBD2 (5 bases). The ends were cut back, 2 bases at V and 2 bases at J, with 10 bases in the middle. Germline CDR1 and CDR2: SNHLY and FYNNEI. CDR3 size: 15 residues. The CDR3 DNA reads TGTGCCAGCAGTGAACGCCGGAGGACCTACAATGAGCAGTTCTTC. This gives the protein CASSERRRTYNEQFF.

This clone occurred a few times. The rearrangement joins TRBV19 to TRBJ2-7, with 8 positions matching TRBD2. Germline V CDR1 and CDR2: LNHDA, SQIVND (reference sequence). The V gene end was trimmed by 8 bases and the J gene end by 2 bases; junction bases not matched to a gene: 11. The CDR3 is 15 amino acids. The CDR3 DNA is TGTGCCAGTCGTAAGAGCGGGAGTTCCCCCTACGAGCAGTACTTC. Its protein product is CASRKSGSSPYEQYF.

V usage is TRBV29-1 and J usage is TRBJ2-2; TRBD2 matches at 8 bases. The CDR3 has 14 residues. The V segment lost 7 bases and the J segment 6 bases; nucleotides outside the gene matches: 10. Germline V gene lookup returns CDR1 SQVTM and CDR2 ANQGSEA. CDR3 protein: CSAARAGGAGELFF. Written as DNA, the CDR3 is TGCAGCGCTGCCAGGGCGGGAGGTGCCGGGGAGCTGTTTTTT.

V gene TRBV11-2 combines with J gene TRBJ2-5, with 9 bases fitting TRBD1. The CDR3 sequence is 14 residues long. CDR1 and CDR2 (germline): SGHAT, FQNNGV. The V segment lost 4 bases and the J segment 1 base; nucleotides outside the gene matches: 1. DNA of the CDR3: TGTGCCAGCAGCTCGACAGGGGGCCAAGAGACCCAGTACTTC. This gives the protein CASSSTGGQETQYF.

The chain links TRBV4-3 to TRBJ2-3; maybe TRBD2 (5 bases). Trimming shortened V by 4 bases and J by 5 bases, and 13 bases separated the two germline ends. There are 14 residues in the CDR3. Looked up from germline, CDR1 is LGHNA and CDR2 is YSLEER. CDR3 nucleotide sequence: TGCGCCAGCAGCCCCAAGTTTCGGGGAGATACGCAGTATTTT. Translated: CASSPKFRGDTQYF.

CDR3 coding DNA: TGTGCCAGCAGCTTATGGAGCACAGATACGCAGTATTTT. Translated: CASSLWSTDTQYF. The rearrangement uses TRBV13 and TRBJ2-3, with D unresolved. The CDR3 is 13 amino acids. CDR1 is PRHDT, CDR2 FYEKMQ, per germline (reference sequence). V lost 2 bases to trimming and J lost 0 bases, with 3 bases between them.

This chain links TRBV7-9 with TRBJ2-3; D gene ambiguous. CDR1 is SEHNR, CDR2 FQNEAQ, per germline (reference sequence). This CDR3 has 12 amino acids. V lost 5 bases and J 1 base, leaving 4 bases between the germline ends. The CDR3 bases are TGTGCCAGCAGCCCCGGCACAGATACGCAGTATTTT. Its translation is CASSPGTDTQYF.

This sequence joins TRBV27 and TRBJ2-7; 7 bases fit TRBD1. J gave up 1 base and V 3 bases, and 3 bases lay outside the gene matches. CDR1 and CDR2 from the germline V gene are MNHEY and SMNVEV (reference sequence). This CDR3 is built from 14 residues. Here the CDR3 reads CASSFRDRSYEQYF. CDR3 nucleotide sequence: TGTGCCAGCAGTTTTAGGGACAGATCCTACGAGCAGTACTTC.

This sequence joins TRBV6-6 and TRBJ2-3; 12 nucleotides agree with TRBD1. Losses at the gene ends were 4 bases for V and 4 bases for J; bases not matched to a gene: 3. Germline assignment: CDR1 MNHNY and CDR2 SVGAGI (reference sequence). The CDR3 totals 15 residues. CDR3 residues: CASSSGTGGPDTQYF. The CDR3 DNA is TGTGCCAGCAGTTCCGGGACAGGGGGCCCAGATACGCAGTATTTT.

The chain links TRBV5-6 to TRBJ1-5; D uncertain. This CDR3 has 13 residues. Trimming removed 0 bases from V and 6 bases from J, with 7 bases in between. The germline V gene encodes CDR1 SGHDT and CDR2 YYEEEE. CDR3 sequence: CASSLGLRQPQHF. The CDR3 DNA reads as TGTGCCAGCAGCTTGGGTCTCCGTCAGCCCCAGCATTTT. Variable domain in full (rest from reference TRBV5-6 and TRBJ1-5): DAGVTQSPTHLIKTRGQQVTLRCSPKSGHDTVSWYQQALGQGPQFIFQYYEEEERQRGNFPDRFSGHQFPNYSSELNVNALLLGDSALYLCASSLGLRQPQHFGDGTRLSIL.

The CDR3 DNA sequence: TGCGCCAGCAGCCAAATAGCGGGAGCAGGATACGAGCAGTACTTC. Amino acids: CASSQIAGAGYEQYF. The V gene is TRBV4-1, the J gene TRBJ2-7; 9 bases align to TRBD2. There are 15 residues in the CDR3. From germline, CDR1 is MGHRA and CDR2 YSYEKL. J was trimmed by 4 bases and V by 2 bases; bases with no gene match: 6.

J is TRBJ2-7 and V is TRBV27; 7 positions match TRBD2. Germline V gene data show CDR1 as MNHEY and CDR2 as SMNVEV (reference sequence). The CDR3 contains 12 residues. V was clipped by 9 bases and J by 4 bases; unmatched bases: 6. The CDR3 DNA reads TGTGCCAGTCGGGACTACCTGTACGAGCAGTACTTC. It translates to CASRDYLYEQYF.

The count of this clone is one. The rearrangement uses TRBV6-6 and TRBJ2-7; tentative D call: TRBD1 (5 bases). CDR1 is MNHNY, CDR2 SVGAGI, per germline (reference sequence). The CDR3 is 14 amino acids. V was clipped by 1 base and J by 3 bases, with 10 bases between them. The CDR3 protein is CASSYLGQGYEQYF. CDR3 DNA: TGTGCCAGCAGTTACTTGGGGCAGGGCTACGAGCAGTACTTC.

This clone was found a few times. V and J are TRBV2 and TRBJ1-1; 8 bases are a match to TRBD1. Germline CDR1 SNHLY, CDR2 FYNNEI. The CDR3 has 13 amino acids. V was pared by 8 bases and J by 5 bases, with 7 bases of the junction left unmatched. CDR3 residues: CASGPGQETEAFF. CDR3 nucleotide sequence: TGTGCCAGCGGTCCGGGACAGGAGACTGAAGCTTTCTTT. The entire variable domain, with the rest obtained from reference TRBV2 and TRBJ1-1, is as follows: EPEVTQTPSHQVTQMGQEVILRCVPISNHLYFYWYRQILGQKVEFLVSFYNNEISEKSEIFDDQFSVERPDGSNFTLKIRSTKLEDSAMYFCASGPGQETEAFFGQGTRLTVV.

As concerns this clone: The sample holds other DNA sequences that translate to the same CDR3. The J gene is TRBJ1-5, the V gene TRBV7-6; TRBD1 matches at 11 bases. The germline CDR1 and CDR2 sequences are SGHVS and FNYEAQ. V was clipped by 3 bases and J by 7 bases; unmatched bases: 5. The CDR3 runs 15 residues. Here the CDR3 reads CASSFGQGAGQPQHF. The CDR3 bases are TGTGCCAGCAGCTTTGGACAGGGGGCTGGGCAGCCCCAGCATTTT.

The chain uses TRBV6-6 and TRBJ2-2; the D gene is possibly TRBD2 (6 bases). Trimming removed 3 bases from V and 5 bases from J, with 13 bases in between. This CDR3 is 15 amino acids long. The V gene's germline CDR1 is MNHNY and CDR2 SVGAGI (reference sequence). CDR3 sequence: CASSYAGMNTGELFF. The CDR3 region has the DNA TGTGCCAGCAGTTATGCGGGAATGAATACCGGGGAGCTGTTTTTT.

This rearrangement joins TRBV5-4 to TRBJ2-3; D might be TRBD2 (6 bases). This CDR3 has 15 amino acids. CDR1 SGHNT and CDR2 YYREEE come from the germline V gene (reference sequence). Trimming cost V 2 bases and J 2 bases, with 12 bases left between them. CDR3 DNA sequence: TGTGCCAGCAGCTTAGAACTAGCTAACACAGATACGCAGTATTTT. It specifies CASSLELANTDTQYF.

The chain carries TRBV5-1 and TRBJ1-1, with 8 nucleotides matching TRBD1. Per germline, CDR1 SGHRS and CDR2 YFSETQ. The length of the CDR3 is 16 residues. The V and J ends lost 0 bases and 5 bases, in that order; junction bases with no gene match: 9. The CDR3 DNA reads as TGCGCCAGCAGCTTGGTAGGCAGGGGGCGAGGGACTGAAGCTTTCTTT. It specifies CASSLVGRGRGTEAFF.

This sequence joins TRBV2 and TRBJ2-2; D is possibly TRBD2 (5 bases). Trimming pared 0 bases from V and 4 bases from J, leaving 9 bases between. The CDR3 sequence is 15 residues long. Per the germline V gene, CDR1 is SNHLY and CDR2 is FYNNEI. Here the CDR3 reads CASSEAGEVTGELFF. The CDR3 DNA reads TGTGCCAGCAGTGAAGCGGGAGAGGTCACCGGGGAGCTGTTTTTT.

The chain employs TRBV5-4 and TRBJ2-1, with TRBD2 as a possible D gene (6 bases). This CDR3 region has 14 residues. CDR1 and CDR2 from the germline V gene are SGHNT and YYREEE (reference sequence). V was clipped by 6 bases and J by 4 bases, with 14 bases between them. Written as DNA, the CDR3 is TGTGCCAGCACCGAGTCCGGGGGTTACAATGAGCAGTTCTTC. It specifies CASTESGGYNEQFF.

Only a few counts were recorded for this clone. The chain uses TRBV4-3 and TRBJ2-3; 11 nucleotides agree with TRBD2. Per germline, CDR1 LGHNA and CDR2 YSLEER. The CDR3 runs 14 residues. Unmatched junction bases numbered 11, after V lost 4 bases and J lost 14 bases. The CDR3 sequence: CASSPKLAGGLLYF. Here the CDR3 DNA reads TGCGCCAGCAGCCCCAAATTAGCGGGAGGGCTTCTGTATTTT.

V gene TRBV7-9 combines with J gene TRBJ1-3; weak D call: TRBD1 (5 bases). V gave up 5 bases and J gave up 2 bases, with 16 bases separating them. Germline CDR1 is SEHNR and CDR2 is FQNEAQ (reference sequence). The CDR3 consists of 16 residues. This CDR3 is CASSKGFTLAGNTIYF. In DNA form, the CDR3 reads TGTGCCAGCAGCAAGGGGTTCACTTTAGCTGGAAACACCATATATTTT.